A selection of T cell receptor beta chains follows, all from one sample in a study of radiation and T cells in renal cell carcinoma. Only in-frame clones appear in the TCRdb table, and some are missing; sequencing was by immunoSEQ multiplex PCR. The sample contains about 49,000 clones, 83% of which appear only once. The source was blood, collected from a patient whose treatment included radiotherapy and nephrectomy. The receptors were gathered from a woman in her seventies with renal cell carcinoma. CDR3s include the opening cysteine and the closing phenylalanine or tryptophan. Fields, in order: J gene, D gene, clone size, V gene, CDR3 protein, CDR3 DNA. D genes are given only for firm matches. Only some rows state a clone size, as once, few, many or a class for expanded clones.

TRBJ2-3 | - | - | TRBV7-2 | CASSLAGAGADTQYF | TGTGCCAGCAGCTTAGCGGGGGCGGGGGCAGATACGCAGTATTTT
TRBJ1-1 | - | - | TRBV19 | CASSISGPNTEAFF | TGTGCCAGTAGTATTTCGGGGCCAAACACTGAAGCTTTCTTT
TRBJ1-5 | - | - | TRBV2 | CASSVLGLVGNQPQHF | TGTGCCAGCAGTGTGCTAGGGCTAGTCGGCAATCAGCCCCAGCATTTT
TRBJ2-1 | TRBD2 | - | TRBV29-1 | CSVEGLASSYNEQFF | TGCAGCGTTGAGGGACTAGCGAGCTCCTACAATGAGCAGTTCTTC
TRBJ2-7 | - | - | TRBV6-5 | CASRYRDSTYEQYF | TGTGCCAGCAGATACCGGGACTCCACCTACGAGCAGTACTTC
TRBJ2-7 | - | - | TRBV4-2 | CASSQSLTSLYEQYF | TGTGCCAGCAGCCAATCGTTAACTAGCTTGTACGAGCAGTACTTC
TRBJ1-2 | TRBD1 | once | TRBV5-1 | CASSFDRDRGRGYTF | TGCGCCAGCAGCTTCGACCGGGACAGGGGGCGAGGCTACACCTTC
TRBJ1-5 | TRBD1 | - | TRBV19 | CASSMGQTSNQPQHF | TGTGCCAGTAGTATGGGACAGACTAGCAATCAGCCCCAGCATTTT
TRBJ2-6 | - | - | TRBV19 | CASSTGQGRSGANVLTF | TGTGCCAGTAGTACGGGACAAGGGAGATCGGGGGCCAACGTCCTGACTTTC
TRBJ1-1 | TRBD1 | few | TRBV27 | CASSPGQGRPESEAFF | TGTGCCAGCAGTCCGGGACAGGGTCGGCCCGAAAGTGAAGCTTTCTTT
TRBJ1-3 | TRBD1 | once | TRBV5-4 | CASSLDRGSGNTIYF | TGTGCCAGCAGCTTGGACAGGGGGTCTGGAAACACCATATATTTT
TRBJ2-3 | TRBD2 | - | TRBV9 | CASSLTSGSPTDTQYF | TGTGCCAGCAGCTTAACTAGCGGGAGTCCGACAGATACGCAGTATTTT
TRBJ2-7 | TRBD1 | - | TRBV27 | CASSLSILQGAAISYEQYF | TGTGCCAGCAGTTTATCGATTCTACAGGGGGCTGCTATTTCCTACGAGCAGTACTTC
TRBJ1-1 | - | - | TRBV7-2 | CASRLGGLDTEAFF | TGTGCCAGCAGACTTGGGGGGCTGGACACTGAAGCTTTCTTT
TRBJ2-7 | TRBD1 | - | TRBV27 | CASSLSRSTGTGTYEQYF | TGTGCCAGCAGTTTATCTCGATCGACGGGGACAGGGACCTACGAGCAGTACTTC
TRBJ1-1 | - | few | TRBV6-5 | CASTRRMNTEAFF | TGTGCCAGCACTCGACGGATGAACACTGAAGCTTTCTTT
TRBJ2-1 | - | - | TRBV9 | CASSASAPLYNEQFF | TGTGCCAGCAGCGCATCAGCTCCCCTATACAATGAGCAGTTCTTC
TRBJ2-5 | - | - | TRBV18 | CASSPPSIQETQYF | TGTGCCAGCTCACCGCCGTCAATTCAAGAGACCCAGTACTTC
TRBJ2-2 | - | - | TRBV27 | CATRPQGGESTGELFF | TGTGCCACCCGGCCCCAGGGGGGGGAAAGCACCGGGGAGCTGTTTTTT
TRBJ2-7 | - | - | TRBV19 | CASSIAAGDYEQYF | TGTGCCAGTAGTATAGCGGCAGGGGACTACGAGCAGTACTTC
TRBJ1-5 | - | - | TRBV6-1 | CASSESTLNQPQHF | TGTGCCAGCAGTGAAAGCACCTTAAATCAGCCCCAGCATTTT
TRBJ1-2 | - | - | TRBV27 | CASRPKDRPRYGYTF | TGTGCCAGCAGGCCGAAGGACCGGCCTCGCTATGGCTACACCTTC
TRBJ1-2 | TRBD1 | few | TRBV9 | CASSGTTGNGYTF | TGTGCCAGCAGCGGAACGACAGGGAATGGCTACACCTTC
TRBJ1-2 | TRBD1 | - | TRBV5-1 | CASSLEGQGAGYTF | TGCGCCAGCAGCCTGGAGGGACAGGGGGCTGGCTACACCTTC
TRBJ1-4 | - | few | TRBV4-2 | CASSQDRTIGGEKLFF | TGTGCCAGCAGCCAAGACCGGACGATTGGGGGTGAAAAACTGTTTTTT
TRBJ2-1 | - | - | TRBV19 | CASSIVWGPGNEQFF | TGTGCCAGTAGTATAGTTTGGGGGCCAGGCAATGAGCAGTTCTTC
TRBJ2-5 | - | - | TRBV15 | CATSRRHSLETQYF | TGTGCCACCAGCAGACGACATAGCTTAGAGACCCAGTACTTC
TRBJ1-2 | TRBD1 | - | TRBV5-1 | CASSFRQGYGYTF | TGCGCCAGCAGCTTTAGACAGGGCTATGGCTACACCTTC
TRBJ2-3 | - | - | TRBV7-3 | CASTRSGQGTDTQYF | TGTGCCAGCACCCGATCTGGGCAGGGCACAGATACGCAGTATTTT
TRBJ2-2 | - | - | TRBV7-8 | CASSLAHRVVGELFF | TGTGCCAGCAGCTTAGCGCACAGAGTGGTCGGGGAGCTGTTTTTT
TRBJ2-5 | - | - | TRBV5-8 | CASALEGIGSEETQYF | TGTGCCAGCGCCTTGGAAGGGATCGGATCCGAAGAGACCCAGTACTTC
TRBJ1-2 | - | - | TRBV6-5 | CASSYQSGQNYGYTF | TGTGCCAGCAGTTACCAATCGGGGCAGAACTATGGCTACACCTTC
TRBJ1-4 | TRBD1 | - | TRBV7-9 | CASTPGQSNEKLFF | TGTGCCAGCACCCCGGGACAGTCTAATGAAAAACTGTTTTTT
TRBJ1-5 | - | - | TRBV18 | CASSPGDSNQPQHF | TGTGCCAGCTCACCAGGCGACAGCAATCAGCCCCAGCATTTT
TRBJ2-5 | - | - | TRBV5-4 | CASSLGLGETQYF | TGTGCCAGCAGCTTGGGTTTAGGGGAGACCCAGTACTTC
TRBJ2-2 | - | - | TRBV27 | CASSLGPGELFF | TGTGCCAGCAGTTTAGGTCCCGGGGAGCTGTTTTTT
TRBJ2-1 | - | - | TRBV29-1 | CSGSSFAEDEQFF | TGCAGCGGCTCCTCTTTTGCTGAGGATGAGCAGTTCTTC
TRBJ1-2 | - | few | TRBV19 | CASSISWGREGYTF | TGTGCCAGTAGTATATCCTGGGGGCGCGAAGGCTACACCTTC
TRBJ1-3 | - | - | TRBV5-4 | CASSLTGSGNTIYF | TGTGCCAGCAGCCTGACAGGCTCTGGAAACACCATATATTTT
TRBJ1-2 | - | - | TRBV5-8 | CASSLELGTPRGYTF | TGTGCCAGCAGCTTAGAACTTGGGACCCCGCGTGGCTACACCTTC
TRBJ1-2 | - | - | TRBV29-1 | CSVARDNMGGYTF | TGCAGCGTTGCCCGGGATAATATGGGTGGCTACACCTTC
TRBJ2-2 | - | - | TRBV5-8 | CASSLGTLTGELFF | TGTGCCAGCAGCTTGGGGACTCTCACCGGGGAGCTGTTTTTT
TRBJ2-3 | TRBD2 | - | TRBV9 | CASSVSGEGGTDTQYF | TGTGCCAGCAGCGTCTCCGGGGAGGGAGGCACAGATACGCAGTATTTT
TRBJ2-2 | - | - | TRBV27 | CASSNPPGVSTGELFF | TGTGCCAGCAGTAATCCCCCGGGAGTCAGCACCGGGGAGCTGTTTTTT
TRBJ1-5 | - | - | TRBV7-8 | CASSLGALGNQPQHF | TGTGCCAGCAGCTTAGGAGCCCTGGGAAATCAGCCCCAGCATTTT
TRBJ2-7 | - | - | TRBV5-1 | CASSFGVVSTYEQYF | TGCGCCAGCAGCTTTGGGGTGGTCTCCACCTACGAGCAGTACTTC
TRBJ1-1 | TRBD1 | few | TRBV6-5 | CASSYSTGGWTEAFF | TGTGCCAGCAGTTACTCGACAGGGGGCTGGACTGAAGCTTTCTTT
TRBJ2-6 | - | - | TRBV4-1 | CASSQVRGLGTGANVLTF | TGCGCCAGCAGCCAAGTTCGGGGTTTGGGGACCGGGGCCAACGTCCTGACTTTC
TRBJ2-1 | - | - | TRBV29-1 | CSATSVDEQFF | TGCAGCGCCACTAGTGTGGATGAGCAGTTCTTC
TRBJ1-1 | TRBD1 | - | TRBV7-9 | CASSLAGTGNTEAFF | TGTGCCAGCAGCTTAGCCGGGACAGGGAACACTGAAGCTTTCTTT
TRBJ1-1 | - | few | TRBV6-1 | CASTFDTQNTEAFF | TGTGCCAGCACTTTTGACACTCAGAACACTGAAGCTTTCTTT
TRBJ2-1 | TRBD1 | once | TRBV29-1 | CSVGTGGFLDGRYNEQFF | TGCAGCGTAGGGACAGGGGGGTTTCTGGACGGGAGATACAATGAGCAGTTCTTC
TRBJ2-5 | - | - | TRBV6-5 | CASSYKAGETQYF | TGTGCCAGCAGTTATAAGGCGGGGGAGACCCAGTACTTC
TRBJ2-7 | - | - | TRBV21-1 | CASSELAGGRGPYEQYF | TGTGCCAGCAGCGAACTAGCGGGAGGGCGCGGTCCCTACGAGCAGTACTTC
TRBJ2-7 | - | - | TRBV2 | CASSDQDSALYEQYF | TGTGCCAGCAGTGATCAGGACTCGGCTTTGTACGAGCAGTACTTC